The rows below give T cell receptor beta chains drawn from one sample of a study of T cell repertoires in cytomegalovirus infection. For these TCRs, the target antigens are not known. MiXCR, applied by TCRdb to the reads, yields one record per CDR3 protein. The sample has 700,000 to 900,000 distinct CDR3 sequences, just under 30% seen once. Sequences were derived from cultured CD8+ T cells from PBMCs, sampled from culture after CMV antigen stimulation. The receptors were gathered from a human donor in good health (CMV status not recorded). Some clones in this sample may be carry-over from other donors' samples. Both conserved end residues are part of each CDR3. Each record gives: clone size, J gene, D gene, V gene, CDR3 DNA, CDR3 protein. D genes are given only for firm matches. A clone size is listed for some rows: how often the clone was seen (once, few, many), or a class if it is expanded.

abundance: .; j_gene: TRBJ2-1; d_gene: TRBD2; v_gene: TRBV5-6; CDR3nt: TGTGCCAGCAGCCCACCGGGACTAGCGGACGTTGAGCAGTTCTTC; CDR3aa: CASSPPGLADVEQFF
abundance: few; j_gene: TRBJ2-5; d_gene: .; v_gene: TRBV12-3/TRBV12-4; CDR3nt: TGTGCCAGCAGTTTAGTAATGGCGATCCAGGAGACCCAGTACTTC; CDR3aa: CASSLVMAIQETQYF
abundance: .; j_gene: TRBJ2-1; d_gene: .; v_gene: TRBV27; CDR3nt: TGTGCCACCACTTGGGTCAATGTGCAGTTCTTC; CDR3aa: CATTWVNVQFF
abundance: few; j_gene: TRBJ1-1; d_gene: TRBD1; v_gene: TRBV24-1; CDR3nt: TGTGCCACCAGTGATAGGACAGGGGCGAACACTGAAGCTTTCTTT; CDR3aa: CATSDRTGANTEAFF
abundance: few; j_gene: TRBJ1-6; d_gene: .; v_gene: TRBV11-1; CDR3nt: TGTGCCAGCAGCGCTCGGCCCACGAGCTCCTATAATTCACCCCTCCACTTT; CDR3aa: CASSARPTSSYNSPLHF
abundance: few; j_gene: TRBJ2-3; d_gene: TRBD2; v_gene: TRBV12-3/TRBV12-4; CDR3nt: TGTGCCAGCACCTGGACTAGCGGGGGGGCCGCAGATACGCAGTATTTT; CDR3aa: CASTWTSGGAADTQYF
abundance: .; j_gene: TRBJ2-3; d_gene: .; v_gene: TRBV7-9; CDR3nt: TGTGCCAGCAGCCGAGAGGACACATCTAGCACAGATACGCAGTATTTT; CDR3aa: CASSREDTSSTDTQYF
abundance: .; j_gene: TRBJ2-7; d_gene: .; v_gene: TRBV10-3; CDR3nt: TGTGCCATCAGTGAGGACGGATCCTACGAGCAGTACTTC; CDR3aa: CAISEDGSYEQYF
abundance: many; j_gene: TRBJ2-2; d_gene: .; v_gene: TRBV11-2; CDR3nt: TGTGCCAGCAGCTCTATGCGGACTCAATACACCGGGGAGCTGTTTTTT; CDR3aa: CASSSMRTQYTGELFF
abundance: .; j_gene: TRBJ2-3; d_gene: .; v_gene: TRBV27; CDR3nt: TGTGCCAGCAGTTTATCGGGCAGGAGACACGCAGATACGCAGTATTTT; CDR3aa: CASSLSGRRHADTQYF
abundance: .; j_gene: TRBJ1-2; d_gene: TRBD1; v_gene: TRBV5-4; CDR3nt: TGTGCCAGCAGCGAGGGGGCAAGGGGGCGTCGGTATGGCTACACCTTC; CDR3aa: CASSEGARGRRYGYTF
abundance: .; j_gene: TRBJ2-1; d_gene: TRBD2; v_gene: TRBV4-1; CDR3nt: TGCGCCAGCAGCCGGGGGACTAGCGGGGGGGCCTCTCTCGAGCAGTTCTTC; CDR3aa: CASSRGTSGGASLEQFF
abundance: .; j_gene: TRBJ1-5; d_gene: .; v_gene: TRBV20-1; CDR3nt: TGCAGTGCTCCTGACAGGATGAGAAGCAATCAGCCCCAGCATTTT; CDR3aa: CSAPDRMRSNQPQHF
abundance: few; j_gene: TRBJ2-3; d_gene: .; v_gene: TRBV11-2; CDR3nt: TGTGCCAGCAGCCCAAACATCAATGGTGATACGCAGTATTTT; CDR3aa: CASSPNINGDTQYF
abundance: few; j_gene: TRBJ2-3; d_gene: .; v_gene: TRBV6-6; CDR3nt: TGTGCCAGCAGCTTGAACCGCGAGCTTCGCACAGATACGCAGTATTTT; CDR3aa: CASSLNRELRTDTQYF